This T cell receptor (beta chain) was sequenced in a study of shared clonotypes between healthy human individuals. Naive CD8 populations comprised CD45RO-negative cells positively selected for CCR7, excluding terminally differentiated effector memory CD45RA+ cells. Profiled with immunoSEQ multiplex PCR; TCRdb holds only in-frame clones, not every one. Of 600,000 or so clones listed, approximately 95% are singletons. Study outcomes and limitations: For naive CD4 cells, around 5% of clonotypes were shared across a handful of donors. Compared with memory subsets, naive subsets generally had larger estimated richness.

V dropped 8 bases and J dropped 5 bases, with 13 bases sitting between them. Germline V gene data show CDR1 as WSHSY and CDR2 as SAAADI. This CDR3 contains 13 residues. A note on this clone: Its cognate antigen is unknown.

This sequence was found in a woman in her 30s in good health. Source material: naive CD8+ T cells sorted from blood. This chain links TRBV10-2 with TRBJ2-1; D is uncertain. In DNA form, the CDR3 reads TGCGCCAGCCTATCGGACCAGAACAATGAGCAGTTCTTC. Protein product: CASLSDQNNEQFF.